Below, one T cell receptor beta chain is given with its context. The antigen is not known. This entry comes from a study of CD4 T cells in relation to SARS-CoV-2 and coronaviruses. The table came from immunoSEQ multiplex PCR; TCRdb's copy has only in-frame clones and leaves some out. The table includes about 18,000 clones, about four fifths detected once. Unexposed donor CD4+ T cells date from 2011-2018, before the COVID-19 pandemic. Isolation of CD4+ T cells took place after about eleven days in culture. Half the medium was replaced with IL-2 medium on days 3 and 7. Sample: CD4+ T cells from PBMCs, cultured in vitro. The TCR originated in a human donor in good health.

DNA for the CDR3: TGTGCCGTGGACAGTCACTATGGCTACACCTTC. This sequence encodes CAVDSHYGYTF. The chain joins TRBV21-1 to TRBJ1-2; the table's D call of TRBD1 was not tested on the DNA. TRBV21-1 is listed as a pseudogene. The length of the CDR3 is 11 residues.